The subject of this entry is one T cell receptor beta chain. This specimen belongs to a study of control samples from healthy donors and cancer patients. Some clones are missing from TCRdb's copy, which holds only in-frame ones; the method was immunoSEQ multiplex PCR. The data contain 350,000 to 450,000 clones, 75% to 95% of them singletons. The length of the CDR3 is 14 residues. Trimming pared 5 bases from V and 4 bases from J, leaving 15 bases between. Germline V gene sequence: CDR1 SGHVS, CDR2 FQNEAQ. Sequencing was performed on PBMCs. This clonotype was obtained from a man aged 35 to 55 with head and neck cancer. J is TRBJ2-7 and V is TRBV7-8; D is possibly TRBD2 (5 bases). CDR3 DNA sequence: TGTGCCAGCAGCCAACGGGGTCTTTTGTACGAGCAGTACTTC. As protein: CASSQRGLLYEQYF.